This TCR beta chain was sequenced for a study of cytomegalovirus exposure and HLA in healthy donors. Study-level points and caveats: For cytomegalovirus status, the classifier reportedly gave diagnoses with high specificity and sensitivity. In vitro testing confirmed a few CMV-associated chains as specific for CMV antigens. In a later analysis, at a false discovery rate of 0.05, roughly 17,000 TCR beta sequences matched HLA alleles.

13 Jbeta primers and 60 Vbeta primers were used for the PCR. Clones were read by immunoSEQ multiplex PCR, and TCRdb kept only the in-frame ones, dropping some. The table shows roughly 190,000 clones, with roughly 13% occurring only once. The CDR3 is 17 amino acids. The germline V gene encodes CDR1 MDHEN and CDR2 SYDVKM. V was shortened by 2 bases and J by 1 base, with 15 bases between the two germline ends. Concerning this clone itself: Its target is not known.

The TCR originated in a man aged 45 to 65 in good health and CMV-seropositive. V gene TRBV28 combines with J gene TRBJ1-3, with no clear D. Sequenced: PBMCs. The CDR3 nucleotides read TGTGCCAGCAGTTTAGTAAGCGTACCTTCTTCTGGAAACACCATATATTTT. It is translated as CASSLVSVPSSGNTIYF.